This T cell receptor (beta chain) came from a study of chemoradiotherapy in HPV16-positive cancers. The assay was immunoSEQ multiplex PCR, and TCRdb's table has in-frame clones only and misses some. This sample has around 30,000 clones, with approximately 88% found just once. For this clone: Its target is unknown.

The germline V gene encodes CDR1 LGHNA and CDR2 YNFKEQ. V was trimmed by 3 bases and J by 5 bases, leaving 10 bases between them. This CDR3 contains 14 residues. The study's findings and limits: Only a couple of HPV16-positive patients supplied the functional HPV-specificity definition. Better recurrence-free survival went with HPV-responsive T-cell expansion in HPV16-positive patients. Candidate HPV-specific clones and E7-related TCR motifs grew in tumor during treatment.

The chain joins TRBV4-2 to TRBJ2-2; D is perhaps TRBD2 (5 bases). This TCR came from a human donor with HPV-associated anogenital cancer. Sequenced material: blood, taken from a patient who underwent chemoradiotherapy. For the CDR3, the DNA is TGTGCCAGCAGCCATCGAGGGTGGACCGGGGAGCTGTTTTTT. Residues: CASSHRGWTGELFF.